This T cell receptor beta chain was sequenced during a study of cytomegalovirus exposure and HLA in healthy donors. The PCR used 60 Vbeta and 13 Jbeta primers. This table comes from immunoSEQ multiplex PCR, and its TCRdb copy is limited to in-frame clones, with some not included. The sample includes 150,000 to 200,000 clones, 80% seen only once; the top ten take roughly 1.4%. Concerning this clone: Its antigen is not identified.

Regarding the study as a whole: A later analysis reportedly found fewer N-insertions in an Asian-associated ancestry cluster than the roughly 670-donor mean. According to the study, around 150 TCR beta chains were cytomegalovirus-associated. Equally common other TCR beta chains were less clonally expanded than HLA-associated ones, a later analysis found.

This sequence was found in a girl aged 5-17 years in good health and CMV-seropositive. Sequences were obtained from PBMCs.

The CDR3 bases are TGTGCCAGCACTAGGACTAGCGGGAGTCATGAGCAGTTCTTC. The encoded protein is CASTRTSGSHEQFF. The rearrangement links TRBV6-1 to TRBJ2-1; 13 bases fit TRBD2. Germline V gene sequence: CDR1 MNHNS, CDR2 SASEGT. The CDR3 consists of 14 residues. V dropped 7 bases and J dropped 8; count of bases not matched to a gene: 5.